This T cell receptor beta chain appears in the sequencing data of a study of control samples from healthy donors and cancer patients (dated by TCRdb to the early 2020s). Measured from the cysteine to the phenylalanine, the CDR3 is 15 residues long. Solely the CDR3 DNA is kept, with 45 bases framed from the first base. From a lookup of the germline V gene (reference sequence), CDR1 and CDR2 are LNHDA and SQIVND. V trim: 3 bases; J trim: 4 bases; unmatched bases: 4. Library generation was performed with the immunoSEQ multiplex PCR assay. The immuneACCESS repertoire file appears here via TCRdb, limited to in-frame rearrangements. These files lack a portion of the clones; in checked studies, under half of the deficit traces to unresolved V genes, and the cause of the others is not known. A total of 150,000 to 200,000 clones appear in this sample, 91% of them only once. The top ten constitute more than 1.3% of the sample.

Worth noting for this clone: Its target antigen remains unknown. The record has no base qualities; no much larger clone is one base away.

The sequencing sample was made of blood. The V and J segments used are TRBV19 and TRBJ2-1; the junction holds 9 bases that match TRBD2. This TCR derives from a woman aged 25 to 45 in good health. The nucleotide sequence is given as TGTGCCAGTAGTATGGCTAGCGGGGAATACAATGAGCAGTTCTTC. Its protein product is CASSMASGEYNEQFF.